This T cell receptor beta chain was identified in a study of blood T cell repertoires in COVID-19. Germline CDR1 and CDR2: MDHEN and SYDVKM. Trimming took 7 bases from V and 7 from J, leaving 16 bases between them. This CDR3 comprises 13 residues. TCRdb's table, derived via immunoSEQ multiplex PCR, lists solely in-frame clones and lacks some. The sample lists around 150,000 clones, approximately 87% occurring once. This rearrangement joins TRBV28 to TRBJ1-2; a weak D match, TRBD1 (6 bases). This receptor was identified in an older woman with COVID-19, enrolled during active disease. Specimen: peripheral blood. CDR3 region: CASNYRAAAGYTF. CDR3 nucleotides: TGTGCCAGCAACTACAGGGCGGCCGCTGGCTACACCTTC.